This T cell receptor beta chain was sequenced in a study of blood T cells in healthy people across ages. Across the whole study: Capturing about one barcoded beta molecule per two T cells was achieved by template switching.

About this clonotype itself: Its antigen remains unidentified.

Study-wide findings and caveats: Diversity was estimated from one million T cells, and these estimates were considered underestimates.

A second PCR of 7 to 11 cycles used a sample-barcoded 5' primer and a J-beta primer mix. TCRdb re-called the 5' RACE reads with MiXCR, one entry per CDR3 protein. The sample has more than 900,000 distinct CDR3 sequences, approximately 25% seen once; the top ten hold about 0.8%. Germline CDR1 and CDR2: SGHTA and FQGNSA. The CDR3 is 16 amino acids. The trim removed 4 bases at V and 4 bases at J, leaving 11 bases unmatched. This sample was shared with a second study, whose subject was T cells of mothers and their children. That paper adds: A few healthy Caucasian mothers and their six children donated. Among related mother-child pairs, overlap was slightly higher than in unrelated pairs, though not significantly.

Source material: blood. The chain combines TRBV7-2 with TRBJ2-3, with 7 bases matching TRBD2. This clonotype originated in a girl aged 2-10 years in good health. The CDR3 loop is CASSSPGVSGADTQYF. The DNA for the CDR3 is TGTGCCAGCAGCTCACCGGGAGTCAGCGGGGCAGATACGCAGTATTTT.